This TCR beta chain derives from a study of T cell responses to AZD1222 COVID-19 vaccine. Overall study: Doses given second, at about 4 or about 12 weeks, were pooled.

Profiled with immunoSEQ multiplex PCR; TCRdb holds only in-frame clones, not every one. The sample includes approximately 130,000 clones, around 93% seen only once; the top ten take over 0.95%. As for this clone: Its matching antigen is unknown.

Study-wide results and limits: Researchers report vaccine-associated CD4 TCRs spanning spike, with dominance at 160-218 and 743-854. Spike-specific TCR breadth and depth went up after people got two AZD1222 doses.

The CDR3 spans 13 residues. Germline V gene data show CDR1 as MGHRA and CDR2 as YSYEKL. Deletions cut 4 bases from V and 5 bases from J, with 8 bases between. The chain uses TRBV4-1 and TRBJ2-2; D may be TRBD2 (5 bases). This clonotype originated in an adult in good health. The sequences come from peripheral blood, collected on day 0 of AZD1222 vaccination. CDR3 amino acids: CASSPKRTGELFF. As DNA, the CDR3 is TGCGCCAGCAGCCCTAAGCGGACCGGGGAGCTGTTTTTT.